The present T cell receptor beta chain was sequenced within a study of blood T cells in healthy people across ages. Primed by a sample-barcoded 5' primer and a J-beta primer mix, a second PCR proceeded for about 7 to 11 cycles. Each CDR3 protein is one row after TCRdb ran MiXCR on the 5' RACE reads. Of about 800,000 distinct CDR3 sequences in the sample, 25% were seen once. CDR3 length: 13 amino acids. Deletions cut 3 bases from V and 0 bases from J, with 7 bases between. Per germline, CDR1 SQVTM and CDR2 ANQGSEA. These sequences were also reported in another study, on T cells of mothers and their children.

The chain joins TRBV29-1 to TRBJ2-3; D is perhaps TRBD1 or TRBD2 (5 bases each). This receptor was identified in a boy between 10 and 17 years old in good health. Specimen: blood. This CDR3 reads CSVEGDSTDTQYF. CDR3 nucleotides: TGCAGCGTTGAGGGGGATAGCACAGATACGCAGTATTTT.